This note documents a single T cell receptor beta chain sequence. As yet, its antigen is unknown. The sample originates from a study of T cell repertoires in cytomegalovirus infection. In the study overall: Used in the study were CMV epitopes, some recently identified and HLA-C-restricted, others well-studied and HLA-B-restricted.

This CDR3 is built from 16 residues. CDR1 DFQATT and CDR2 SNEGSKA come from the germline V gene (reference sequence). The germline V and J ends were trimmed by 6 bases and 0 bases, with 18 bases remaining between them. One entry per CDR3 protein results from TCRdb running MiXCR on the reads. The table has roughly 920,000 distinct CDR3 sequences, around 30% seen once. This sequence was found in a human donor in good health (CMV status not recorded). Some clones in this sample may be carry-over from other donors' samples. The sample was cultured CD8+ T cells from PBMCs, taken from culture after CMV antigen stimulation. This chain uses TRBV20-1 with TRBJ2-1; D might be TRBD1 or TRBD2, each matching 5 bases. The CDR3 DNA follows: TGCAGTGCGAACCCGGGACCCAGGAGCTCCTACAATGAGCAGTTCTTC. As protein: CSANPGPRSSYNEQFF.